This TCR beta chain was profiled in a study of blood T cell repertoires in COVID-19. The overall study: Some COVID-19 samples were acute and others convalescent; all came from the United States, Italy and Spain. The cDNA or gDNA used as material had been derived from T cells, B-cell-depleted T cells, or PBMCs.

The table lists this clone with a count of one. Original data processing: Nucleated cell number was recorded as an estimate derived from reference gene primer amplification. The method was immunoSEQ multiplex PCR; TCRdb's version includes in-frame clones alone and lacks a portion of them. Clone size and the V and J calls come from that table; the DNA yielded D and trimming. The sample shows 190,000 or so clones, roughly 89% of them seen only once. V was clipped by 0 bases and J by 2 bases, with 7 bases between them. This CDR3 is built from 14 residues. CDR1 and CDR2 from the germline V gene are PRHDT and FYEKMQ (reference sequence).

The sequence came from a woman between 18 and 30 years old who had recovered from COVID-19. V gene TRBV13 combines with J gene TRBJ1-2, with D unresolved. Sequences were obtained from peripheral blood. CDR3 residues: CASSLGQMNYGYTF. In DNA, the CDR3 is TGTGCCAGCAGCTTAGGTCAGATGAACTATGGCTACACCTTC.